This TCR beta chain originates from a study of Graves' ophthalmopathy and Graves' hyperthyroidism. CDR3 regions of TCR beta were amplified from RNA transcripts. HTBI-primed first-round RT-PCR preceded second-round multiplex PCR. MiXCR, run by TCRdb on the multiplex PCR reads, gives a single entry per CDR3 protein. The repertoire includes some 400,000 distinct CDR3 sequences, approximately 20% of them detected once, and around 1.4% sits in the top ten. At least ten counts were recorded for this clonotype. Trimming took 0 bases from V and 1 from J, leaving 6 bases between them. The CDR3 sequence is 14 residues long. Germline CDR1 reads SGHTA; CDR2 reads FQGTGA.

Sequences were obtained from peripheral blood. The chain links TRBV7-3 to TRBJ1-1; D is unresolved. This clonotype originated in a woman between 18 and 29 years old with Graves' ophthalmopathy. The CDR3 loop is CASSLTSENTEAFF. DNA for the CDR3: TGTGCCAGCAGCTTAACGTCAGAGAACACTGAAGCTTTCTTT.